A single sample is the source of the 26 T cell receptor beta chains below, sequenced in a study of blood T cell repertoires in COVID-19. The protocol was immunoSEQ multiplex PCR, while the TCRdb copy is restricted to in-frame clones and leaves out a portion. The sample holds under 550,000 clones, approximately 90% seen once. Sequencing was done on a sample of peripheral blood. Receptors were obtained from a man aged 18 to 30 with COVID-19, enrolled during active disease.

The rearrangement uses TRBV9 and TRBJ1-5; no firm D call. Germline CDR1 is SGDLS and CDR2 is YYNGEE. Trimming pared 2 bases from V and 4 bases from J, leaving 10 bases between. CDR3 length: 14 amino acids. The CDR3 DNA reads TGTGCCAGCAGCGTTGGAGGAACAAATCAGCCCCAGCATTTT. It specifies CASSVGGTNQPQHF.

The chain recombines TRBV6-2 or TRBV6-3 with TRBJ2-7; 7 bases match TRBD2. The germline gives CDR1 MNHEY, CDR2 SVGEGT. This CDR3 spans 12 amino acids. J lost 6 bases, V lost 4 bases, and 3 bases had no gene match. The CDR3 nucleotides are TGTGCCAGCAGTTGGGAGGGTAGCGAGCAGTACTTC. Translating it yields CASSWEGSEQYF.

V and J are TRBV6-6 and TRBJ2-7, with TRBD2 identical over 10 bases. Germline CDR1 MNHNY, CDR2 SVGAGI (reference sequence). V was pared by 5 bases and J by 4 bases, with 11 bases of the junction left unmatched. This CDR3 is 16 amino acids long. CDR3 in DNA: TGTGCCAGCAGTCCATTCAGCGGGAGGGCCGGATACGAGCAGTACTTC. Its translation: CASSPFSGRAGYEQYF.

The chain combines TRBV11-2 with TRBJ1-1; D possibly corresponds to TRBD1 (5 bases). This CDR3 has 14 amino acids. Trimming pared 6 bases from V and 1 base from J, leaving 12 bases between. Per germline, CDR1 SGHAT and CDR2 FQNNGV. The CDR3 loop is CASRAFGGNTEAFF. The CDR3 nucleotides read TGTGCCAGCAGGGCCTTCGGGGGGAACACTGAAGCTTTCTTT.

The CDR3 region has the DNA TGTGCCAGCAGCCCCCGGGGAGTCAAGAACAATGAGCAGTTCTTC. It encodes CASSPRGVKNNEQFF. The chain carries TRBV7-9 and TRBJ2-1; TRBD2 might be the D (5 bases). The V end was cut by 5 bases, the J end by 5 bases, with 16 bases between. The CDR3 sequence is 15 residues long. The germline V gene has CDR1 SEHNR and CDR2 FQNEAQ (reference sequence).

The CDR3 reads CASSHRGQPQHF. CDR3 bases: TGTGCCAGCAGCCATAGGGGGCAGCCCCAGCATTTT. This rearrangement joins TRBV7-2 to TRBJ1-5, with a weak D call TRBD1 (6 bases). From germline, CDR1 is SGHTA and CDR2 FQGNSA. V lost 5 bases and J 7 bases, leaving 9 bases between the germline ends. The CDR3 runs to 12 residues. Filled out from reference TRBV7-2 and TRBJ1-5, the complete variable domain reads GAGVSQSPSNKVTEKGKDVELRCDPISGHTALYWYRQSLGQGLEFLIYFQGNSAPDKSGLPSDRFSAERTGGSVSTLTIQRTQQEDSAVYLCASSHRGQPQHFGDGTRLSIL.

The chain employs TRBV20-1 and TRBJ2-3, with 8 bases identical to TRBD2. Germline V gives CDR1 DFQATT, CDR2 SNEGSKA (reference sequence). V lost 6 bases, J lost 8 bases, and 1 base stayed unmatched. The CDR3 has 10 residues. CDR3 bases: TGCAGTGCCGGGGGGGTTACGCAGTATTTT. It specifies CSAGGVTQYF.

The V and J genes are TRBV14 and TRBJ2-1; TRBD2 aligns across 7 bases. CDR1 is SGHDN, CDR2 FVKESK, per germline. Trimming took 4 bases from V and 7 from J; bases not matched to a gene: 13. The CDR3 is 16 residues long. The CDR3 is CASSRGSVAGLNEQFF. The CDR3 DNA follows: TGTGCCAGCAGCCGAGGGTCAGTAGCGGGCCTGAATGAGCAGTTCTTC.

CDR3 protein: CASSLSAGANEKLFF. Here the CDR3 DNA reads TGTGCCAGCAGCTTATCCGCAGGGGCGAACGAAAAACTGTTTTTT. V gene TRBV7-8 combines with J gene TRBJ1-4, with D maybe TRBD1 (6 bases). Trimming cost V 2 bases and J 8 bases, with 15 bases left between them. In germline, CDR1 is SGHVS, CDR2 FQNEAQ. This CDR3 has 15 amino acids. The whole variable domain, filled in from reference TRBV7-8 and TRBJ1-4, reads GAGVSQSPRYKVAKRGQDVALRCDPISGHVSLFWYQQALGQGPEFLTYFQNEAQLDKSGLPSDRFFAERPEGSVSTLKIQRTQQEDSAVYLCASSLSAGANEKLFFGSGTQLSVL.

The chain uses TRBV6-5 and TRBJ1-2; D is unclear. Per the germline V gene, CDR1 is MNHEY and CDR2 is SVGAGI. V was shortened by 6 bases and J by 8 bases, with 22 bases between the two germline ends. This CDR3 contains 15 residues. The CDR3 DNA is TGTGCCAGCAGCCATGACGGTGACTGGGTTTTGGGCTACACCTTC. It yields the protein CASSHDGDWVLGYTF.

The chain is built from TRBV7-8 and TRBJ2-7; 7 nucleotides agree with TRBD1. The CDR3 spans 16 residues. Trimming at V came to 5 bases and at J to 0 bases, leaving 10 bases not matched to a gene. Germline CDR1 reads SGHVS; CDR2 reads FQNEAQ. This CDR3 is CASSPKGQDLSYEQYF. The CDR3 DNA reads as TGTGCCAGCAGCCCTAAAGGACAGGACCTCTCCTACGAGCAGTACTTC.

The CDR3 region has the DNA TGTGCCAGCCGGGGACAGGTCTCGGGCGGGGAGCTGTTTTTT. Translated: CASRGQVSGGELFF. The chain uses TRBV6-5 and TRBJ2-2; 8 nucleotides agree with TRBD1. Germline V gene lookup returns CDR1 MNHEY and CDR2 SVGAGI. The V segment lost 8 bases and the J segment 7 bases; nucleotides outside the gene matches: 9. CDR3 length equals 14 residues.

The chain's CDR3 is CASSPPSGRGHEQFF. CDR3 DNA sequence: TGCGCCAGCAGCCCCCCTAGCGGGAGAGGCCATGAGCAGTTCTTC. J is TRBJ2-1 and V is TRBV4-1; 10 bases align to TRBD2. J gave up 8 bases and V 4 bases, and 8 bases lay outside the gene matches. The germline gives CDR1 MGHRA, CDR2 YSYEKL. The CDR3 has 15 amino acids.

This clone occurred once. The genes are TRBV6-2 or TRBV6-3 and TRBJ2-1; TRBD1 matches 9 bases. The J segment lost 6 bases and the V segment lost 6 bases, leaving 9 bases of the junction unmatched. This CDR3 contains 15 residues. Germline V lookup: CDR1 MNHEY, CDR2 SVGEGT. DNA for the CDR3: TGTGCCAGCAGCCCCGGACAGGGGAGAGGCAATGAGCAGTTCTTC. Its translation is CASSPGQGRGNEQFF.

In this sample, this clone turned up once. The chain recombines TRBV11-2 with TRBJ2-1; unclear D gene. Germline loops: CDR1 SGHAT, CDR2 FQNNGV. V shed 1 base and J shed 5 bases, with 12 bases lying between them. This CDR3 is built from 15 residues. The CDR3 region is CASSLGLHINNEQFF. CDR3 nucleotide sequence: TGTGCCAGCAGCTTAGGGCTCCACATTAACAATGAGCAGTTCTTC.

The rearrangement links TRBV7-9 to TRBJ2-7; 7 positions agree with TRBD1. The CDR3 loop spans 14 amino acids. Germline CDR1 reads SEHNR; CDR2 reads FQNEAQ (reference sequence). The V gene end was trimmed by 5 bases and the J gene end by 2 bases; junction bases not matched to a gene: 6. The CDR3 loop reads CASSMGQLPYEQYF. DNA for the CDR3: TGTGCCAGCAGCATGGGACAGCTTCCCTACGAGCAGTACTTC.

This chain joins TRBV6-6 and TRBJ1-3; D is unresolved. Germline CDR1 is MNHNY and CDR2 is SVGAGI (reference sequence). The CDR3 is 13 amino acids. The V end was cut by 8 bases, the J end by 4 bases, with 12 bases between. CDR3 residues: CASLGGSGNTIYF. The CDR3 DNA sequence: TGTGCCAGCCTTGGAGGGTCCGGAAACACCATATATTTT.

This chain links TRBV7-2 with TRBJ2-1; 10 nucleotides match TRBD2. J gave up 8 bases and V 1 base, and 11 bases lay outside the gene matches. The CDR3 totals 17 residues. The germline V gene encodes CDR1 SGHTA and CDR2 FQGNSA. The CDR3 spells CASSLVNGLAGEDEQFF. In DNA, the CDR3 is TGTGCCAGCAGCTTAGTTAACGGGCTAGCGGGAGAGGATGAGCAGTTCTTC.

CDR3 sequence: CASSPYRDSKAYEQYF. Here the CDR3 DNA reads TGTGCCAGCAGTCCCTACCGGGACAGCAAAGCCTACGAGCAGTACTTC. The chain has TRBV27 and TRBJ2-7, with 7 nucleotides matching TRBD1. The CDR3 extends over 16 amino acids. Germline lookup yields CDR1 MNHEY and CDR2 SMNVEV (reference sequence). Trimming removed 5 bases from V and 2 bases from J; junction bases left unmatched: 12.

This chain links TRBV5-1 with TRBJ2-7; 9 positions agree with TRBD2. The germline CDR1 and CDR2 sequences are SGHRS and YFSETQ. V shed 0 bases and J 6 bases; nucleotides not matched to a gene: 13. The CDR3 extends over 17 amino acids. CDR3 nucleotide sequence: TGCGCCAGCAGCTTGGATATTAGCGGGAGTTTAAGGTCCGAGCAGTACTTC. Protein product: CASSLDISGSLRSEQYF.

In nucleotides, the CDR3 is TGCAGCGTACGGGACTTCGACAATGAGCAGTTCTTC. This codes for CSVRDFDNEQFF. The J gene is TRBJ2-1, the V gene TRBV29-1; tentatively, D is TRBD2 (6 bases). Deletions cut 6 bases from V and 5 bases from J, with 11 bases between. The length of the CDR3 is 12 residues. CDR1 and CDR2 from the germline V gene are SQVTM and ANQGSEA.

V usage is TRBV11-3 and J usage is TRBJ2-1, with TRBD2 matching over 12 bases. V lost 5 bases and J lost 6; bases outside the gene matches: 11. Germline V gene data show CDR1 as SGHNT and CDR2 as YENEEA. CDR3 length equals 17 residues. The CDR3 DNA is TGTGCCAGCAGCCTCCTCGCGGGACTAGCGGGCATCAATGAGCAGTTCTTC. It translates to CASSLLAGLAGINEQFF. Complete variable domain (other parts from reference TRBV11-3 and TRBJ2-1): EAGVVQSPRYKIIEKKQPVAFWCNPISGHNTLYWYLQNLGQGPELLIRYENEEAVDDSQLPKDRFSAERLKGVDSTLKIQPAELGDSAVYLCASSLLAGLAGINEQFFGPGTRLTVL.

The chain recombines TRBV13 with TRBJ2-7, with unresolved D. Trimming removed 0 bases at V and 3 bases at J, with 6 bases between. The CDR3 sequence is 13 residues long. In germline, CDR1 is PRHDT, CDR2 FYEKMQ (reference sequence). CDR3: CASSLGLHYEQYF. The CDR3 DNA reads as TGTGCCAGCAGCTTAGGACTACACTACGAGCAGTACTTC.

V usage is TRBV7-9 and J usage is TRBJ2-1; 10 bases line up with TRBD2. V was clipped by 1 base and J by 7 bases; unmatched bases: 13. The CDR3 is made up of 18 amino acids. The germline gives CDR1 SEHNR, CDR2 FQNEAQ (reference sequence). CDR3 protein: CASSLEASGGPRGNEQFF. The CDR3 DNA sequence: TGTGCCAGCAGCTTAGAGGCTAGCGGGGGCCCACGAGGGAATGAGCAGTTCTTC.

On this clone: Different DNA sequences within this sample yield the same CDR3. The CDR3 region is CASGLTGGYNEQFF. The CDR3 DNA follows: TGTGCTAGTGGTTTGACAGGGGGTTACAATGAGCAGTTCTTC. The chain joins TRBV12-5 to TRBJ2-1, with TRBD1 matching 8 bases. The junction had 1 base not matched to a gene; V was cut back by 2 bases and J by 4 bases. CDR1 is LGHNT and CDR2 is FRNRAP in the germline V gene. The CDR3 extends over 14 amino acids.

This sequence joins TRBV19 and TRBJ2-7; possible D gene TRBD1, 5 bases. V lost 2 bases to trimming and J lost 7 bases, with 18 bases between them. This CDR3 is 15 amino acids long. Germline assignment: CDR1 LNHDA and CDR2 SQIVND (reference sequence). CDR3 DNA: TGTGCCAGTAGTATAAGACGGACACCCGTGGGGGAGCAGTACTTC. This codes for CASSIRRTPVGEQYF. Filled out from reference TRBV19 and TRBJ2-7, the complete variable domain reads DGGITQSPKYLFRKEGQNVTLSCEQNLNHDAMYWYRQDPGQGLRLIYYSQIVNDFQKGDIAEGYSVSREKKESFPLTVTSAQKNPTAFYLCASSIRRTPVGEQYFGPGTRLTVT.